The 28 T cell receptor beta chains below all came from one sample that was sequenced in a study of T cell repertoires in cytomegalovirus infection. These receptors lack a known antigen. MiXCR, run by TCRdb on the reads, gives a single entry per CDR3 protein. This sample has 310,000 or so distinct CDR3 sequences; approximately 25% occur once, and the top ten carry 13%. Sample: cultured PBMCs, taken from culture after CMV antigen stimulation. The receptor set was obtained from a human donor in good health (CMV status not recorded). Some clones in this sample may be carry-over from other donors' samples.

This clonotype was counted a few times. CDR3 sequence (DNA): TGTGCCAGCAGCTTAGGAGTCCCAGAGACCCAGTACTTC. This encodes CASSLGVPETQYF. This chain connects TRBV7-8 to TRBJ2-5; D is uncertain. Germline V CDR1 and CDR2: SGHVS, FQNEAQ. Trimming took 1 base from V and 4 from J, leaving 7 bases between them. The CDR3 spans 13 residues.

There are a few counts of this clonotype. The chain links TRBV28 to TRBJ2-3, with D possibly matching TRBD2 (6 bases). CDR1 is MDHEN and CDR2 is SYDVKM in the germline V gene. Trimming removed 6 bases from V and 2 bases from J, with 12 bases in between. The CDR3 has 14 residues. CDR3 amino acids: CASSYRTTTDTQYF. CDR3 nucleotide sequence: TGTGCCAGCAGCTATCGGACTACCACAGATACGCAGTATTTT.

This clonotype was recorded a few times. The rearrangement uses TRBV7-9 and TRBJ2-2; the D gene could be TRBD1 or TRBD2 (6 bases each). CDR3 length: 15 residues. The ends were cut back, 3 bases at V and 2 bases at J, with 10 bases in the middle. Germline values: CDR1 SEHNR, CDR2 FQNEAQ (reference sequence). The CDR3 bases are TGTGCCAGCAGCTTCGGGGGCCAAAACACCGGGGAGCTGTTTTTT. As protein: CASSFGGQNTGELFF.

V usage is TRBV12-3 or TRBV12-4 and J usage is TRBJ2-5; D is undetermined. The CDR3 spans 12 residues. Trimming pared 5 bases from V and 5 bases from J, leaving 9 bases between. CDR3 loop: CASSRLRETQYF. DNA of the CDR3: TGTGCCAGCAGTCGGCTGAGGGAGACCCAGTACTTC.

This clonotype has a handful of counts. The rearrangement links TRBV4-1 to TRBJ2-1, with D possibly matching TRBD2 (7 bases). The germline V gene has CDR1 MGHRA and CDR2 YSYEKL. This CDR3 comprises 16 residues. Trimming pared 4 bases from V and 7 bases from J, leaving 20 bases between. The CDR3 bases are TGCGCCAGCAGCCCCCTCGGAGAGGGAGGGGGAAATGAGCAGTTCTTC. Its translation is CASSPLGEGGGNEQFF.

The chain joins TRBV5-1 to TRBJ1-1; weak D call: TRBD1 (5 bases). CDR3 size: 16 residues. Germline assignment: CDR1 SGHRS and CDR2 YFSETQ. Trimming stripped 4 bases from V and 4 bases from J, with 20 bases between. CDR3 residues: CASSPQSQGLVTEAFF. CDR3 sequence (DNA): TGCGCCAGCAGCCCCCAATCCCAGGGTTTAGTCACTGAAGCTTTCTTT.

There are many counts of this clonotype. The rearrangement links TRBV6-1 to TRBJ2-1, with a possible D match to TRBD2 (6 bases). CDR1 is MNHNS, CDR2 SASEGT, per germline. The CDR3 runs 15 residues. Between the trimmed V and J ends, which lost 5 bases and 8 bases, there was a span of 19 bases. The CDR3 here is CASSRDLGLSDEQFF. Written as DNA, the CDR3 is TGTGCCAGCAGTCGCGATTTGGGACTTTCGGATGAGCAGTTCTTC.

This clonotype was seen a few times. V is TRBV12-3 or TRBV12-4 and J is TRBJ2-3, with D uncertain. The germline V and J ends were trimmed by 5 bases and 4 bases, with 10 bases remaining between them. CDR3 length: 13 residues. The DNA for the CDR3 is TGTGCCAGCAGTCCCCCCAGCGCAGATACGCAGTATTTT. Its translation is CASSPPSADTQYF.

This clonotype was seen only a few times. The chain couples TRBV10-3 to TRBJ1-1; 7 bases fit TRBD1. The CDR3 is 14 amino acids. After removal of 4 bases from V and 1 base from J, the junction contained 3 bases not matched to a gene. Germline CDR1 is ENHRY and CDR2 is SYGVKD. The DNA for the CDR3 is TGTGCCATCAGTGGCGGGACAGAGAACACTGAAGCTTTCTTT. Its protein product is CAISGGTENTEAFF.

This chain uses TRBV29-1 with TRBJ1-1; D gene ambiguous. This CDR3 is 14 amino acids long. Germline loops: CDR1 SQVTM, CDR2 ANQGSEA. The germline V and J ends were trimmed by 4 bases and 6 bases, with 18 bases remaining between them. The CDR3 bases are TGCAGCGTTGGCGGACGGGTCATCTCAGCTGAAGCTTTCTTT. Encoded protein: CSVGGRVISAEAFF.

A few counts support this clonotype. CDR3 coding DNA: TGCAGTGCTAAATCCGGCGGGATTGACTACAATGAGCAGTTCTTC. It codes for CSAKSGGIDYNEQFF. The chain links TRBV20-1 to TRBJ2-1; TRBD2 is a possible D gene (6 bases). The CDR3 is 15 residues long. With 4 bases removed from V and 3 bases from J, the gap between germline ends came to 16 bases. Germline V gene sequence: CDR1 DFQATT, CDR2 SNEGSKA (reference sequence).

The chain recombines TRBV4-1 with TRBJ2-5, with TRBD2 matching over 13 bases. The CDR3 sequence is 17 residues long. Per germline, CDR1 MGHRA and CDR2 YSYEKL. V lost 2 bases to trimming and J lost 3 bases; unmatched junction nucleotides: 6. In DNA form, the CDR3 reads TGCGCCAGCAGCCAACTACCGGGACTAGCGGGAAAAGAGACCCAGTACTTC. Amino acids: CASSQLPGLAGKETQYF.

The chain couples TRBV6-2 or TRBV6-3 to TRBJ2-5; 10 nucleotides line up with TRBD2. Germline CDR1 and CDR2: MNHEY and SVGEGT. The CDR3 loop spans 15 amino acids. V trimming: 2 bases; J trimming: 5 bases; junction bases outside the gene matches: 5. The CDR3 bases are TGTGCCAGCAGTTACGAGGCTAGCGGGAGCGAGACCCAGTACTTC. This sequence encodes CASSYEASGSETQYF.

Written as DNA, the CDR3 is TGTGCCAGCAGCTTCAGTGGGGGTGCAAATGAGCAGTTCTTC. It codes for CASSFSGGANEQFF. The V and J genes are TRBV7-9 and TRBJ2-1; D tentatively reads TRBD1 or TRBD2 (5 bases each). CDR3 length: 14 amino acids. CDR1 and CDR2 from the germline V gene are SEHNR and FQNEAQ (reference sequence). V shed 3 bases and J shed 7 bases, with 13 bases lying between them.

Here the CDR3 reads CASSRGGLGETQYF. CDR3 sequence (DNA): TGTGCCAGCAGTCGAGGGGGACTCGGGGAGACCCAGTACTTC. The gene calls are TRBV11-2 and TRBJ2-5; D may correspond to TRBD1 or TRBD2 (6 bases each). The CDR3 extends over 14 amino acids. Germline V gene sequence: CDR1 SGHAT, CDR2 FQNNGV. V lost 6 bases to trimming and J lost 5 bases, with 16 bases between them.

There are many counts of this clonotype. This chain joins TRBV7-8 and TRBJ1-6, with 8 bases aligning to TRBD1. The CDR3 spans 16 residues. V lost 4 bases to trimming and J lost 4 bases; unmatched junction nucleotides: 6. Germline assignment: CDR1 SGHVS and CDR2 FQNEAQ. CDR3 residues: CASSSAQGAYNSPLHF. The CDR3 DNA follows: TGTGCCAGCAGCTCGGCCCAGGGGGCATATAATTCACCCCTCCACTTT.

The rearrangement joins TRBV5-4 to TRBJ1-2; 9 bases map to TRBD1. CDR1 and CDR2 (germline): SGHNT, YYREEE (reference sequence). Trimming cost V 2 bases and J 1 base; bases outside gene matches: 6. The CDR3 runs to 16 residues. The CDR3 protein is CASSLPGQGFNYGYTF. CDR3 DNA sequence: TGTGCCAGCAGCTTACCGGGACAGGGCTTTAACTATGGCTACACCTTC.

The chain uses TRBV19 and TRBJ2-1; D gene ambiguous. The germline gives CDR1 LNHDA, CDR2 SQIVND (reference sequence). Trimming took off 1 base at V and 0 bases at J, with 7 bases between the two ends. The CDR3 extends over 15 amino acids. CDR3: CASSIVRSSYNEQFF. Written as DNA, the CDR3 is TGTGCCAGTAGTATAGTAAGGAGCTCCTACAATGAGCAGTTCTTC.

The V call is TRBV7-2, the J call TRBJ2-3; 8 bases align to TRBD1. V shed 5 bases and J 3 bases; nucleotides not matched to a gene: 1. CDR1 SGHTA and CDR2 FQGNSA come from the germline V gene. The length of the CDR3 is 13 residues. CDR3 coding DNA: TGTGCCAGCAGCCGACAGGGGACAGATACGCAGTATTTT. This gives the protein CASSRQGTDTQYF. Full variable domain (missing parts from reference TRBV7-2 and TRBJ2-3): GAGVSQSPSNKVTEKGKDVELRCDPISGHTALYWYRQSLGQGLEFLIYFQGNSAPDKSGLPSDRFSAERTGGSVSTLTIQRTQQEDSAVYLCASSRQGTDTQYFGPGTRLTVL.

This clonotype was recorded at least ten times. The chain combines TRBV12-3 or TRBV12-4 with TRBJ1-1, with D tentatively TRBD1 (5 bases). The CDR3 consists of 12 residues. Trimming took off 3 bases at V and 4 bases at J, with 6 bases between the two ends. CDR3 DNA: TGTGCCAGCAGTTTCGGGGGCACTGAAGCTTTCTTT. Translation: CASSFGGTEAFF.

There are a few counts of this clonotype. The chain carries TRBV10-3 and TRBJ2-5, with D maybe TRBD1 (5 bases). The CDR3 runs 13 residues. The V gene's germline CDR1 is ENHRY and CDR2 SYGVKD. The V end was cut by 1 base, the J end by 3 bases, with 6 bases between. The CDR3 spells CAISEWGKETQYF. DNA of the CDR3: TGTGCCATCAGTGAGTGGGGCAAAGAGACCCAGTACTTC.

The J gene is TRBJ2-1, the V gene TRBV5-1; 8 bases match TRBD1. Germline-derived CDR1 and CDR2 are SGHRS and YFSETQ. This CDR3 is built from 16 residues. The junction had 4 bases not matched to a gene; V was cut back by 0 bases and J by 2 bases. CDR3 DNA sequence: TGCGCCAGCAGCTTGGTGGGACAGGCGACCTACAATGAGCAGTTCTTC. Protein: CASSLVGQATYNEQFF.

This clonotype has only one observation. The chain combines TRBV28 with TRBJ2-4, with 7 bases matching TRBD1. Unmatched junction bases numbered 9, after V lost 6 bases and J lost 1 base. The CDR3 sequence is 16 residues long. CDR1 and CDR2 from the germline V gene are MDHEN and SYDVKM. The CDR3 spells CASSRDRVGAKNIQYF. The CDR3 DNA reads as TGTGCCAGCAGCCGTGACAGGGTGGGCGCCAAAAACATTCAGTACTTC.

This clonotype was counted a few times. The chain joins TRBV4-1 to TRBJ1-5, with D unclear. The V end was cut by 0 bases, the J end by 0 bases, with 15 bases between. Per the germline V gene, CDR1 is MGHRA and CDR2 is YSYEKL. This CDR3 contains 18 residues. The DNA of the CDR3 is TGCGCCAGCAGCCAAGAAATTGGCCAGTCCTATAGCAATCAGCCCCAGCATTTT. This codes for CASSQEIGQSYSNQPQHF.

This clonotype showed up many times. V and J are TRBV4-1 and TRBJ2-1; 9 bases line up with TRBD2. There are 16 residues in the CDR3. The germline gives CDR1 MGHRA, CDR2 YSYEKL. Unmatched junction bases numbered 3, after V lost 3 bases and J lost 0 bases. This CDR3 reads CASSQTSGSSYNEQFF. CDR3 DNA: TGCGCCAGCAGCCAGACTAGCGGAAGCTCCTACAATGAGCAGTTCTTC.

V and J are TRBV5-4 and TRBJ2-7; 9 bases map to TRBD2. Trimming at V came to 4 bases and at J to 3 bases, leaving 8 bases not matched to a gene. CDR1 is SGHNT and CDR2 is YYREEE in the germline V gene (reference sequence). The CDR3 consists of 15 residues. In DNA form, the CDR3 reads TGTGCCAGCAGCGCAACTAGCGGGTTTAACTACGAGCAGTACTTC. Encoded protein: CASSATSGFNYEQYF. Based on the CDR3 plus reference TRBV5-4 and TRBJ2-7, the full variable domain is ETGVTQSPTHLIKTRGQQVTLRCSSQSGHNTVSWYQQALGQGPQFIFQYYREEENGRGNFPPRFSGLQFPNYSSELNVNALELDDSALYLCASSATSGFNYEQYFGPGTRLTVT.

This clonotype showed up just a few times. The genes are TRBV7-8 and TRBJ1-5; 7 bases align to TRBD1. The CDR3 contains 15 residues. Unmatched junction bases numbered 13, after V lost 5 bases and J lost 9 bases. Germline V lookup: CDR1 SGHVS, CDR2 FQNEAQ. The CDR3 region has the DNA TGTGCCAGCAGCCGAGACAGGGCCTGGGTAGGGCCCCAGCATTTT. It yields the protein CASSRDRAWVGPQHF.

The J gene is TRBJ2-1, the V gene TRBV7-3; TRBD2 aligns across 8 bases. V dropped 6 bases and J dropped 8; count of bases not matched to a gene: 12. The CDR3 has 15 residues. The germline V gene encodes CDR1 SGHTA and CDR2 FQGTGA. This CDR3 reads CASRPTSGGVDEQFF. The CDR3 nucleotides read TGTGCCAGCAGGCCAACTAGCGGAGGTGTGGATGAGCAGTTCTTC. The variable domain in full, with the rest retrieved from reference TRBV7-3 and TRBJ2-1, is GAGVSQTPSNKVTEKGKYVELRCDPISGHTALYWYRQSLGQGPEFLIYFQGTGAADDSGLPNDRFFAVRPEGSVSTLKIQRTERGDSAVYLCASRPTSGGVDEQFFGPGTRLTVL.